This TCR beta chain was recovered during a study of T cells expressing NK-cell markers (dated by TCRdb to 2020 to 2021). In the study overall: In sorted CD3+CD56+NKG2C+, CD3+CD56+NKG2C- and CD3+CD56-NKG2C+ T-cell subsets from about 8 donors, TCR beta-chain repertoires were profiled. Among the eight sequenced donors, seven were HCMV-seropositive and one was HCMV-seronegative. Randomly selected healthy volunteers, three men and five women, were used as the eight sequenced donors. Illumina HiSeq 2000/2500, MiSeq or NextSeq was used to sequence libraries as 2 x 150 bp reads. Broader findings and caveats from the paper: For roughly 6 donors, the dominant CD3+CD56+NKG2C+ clonotypes were among the top 10 CD8+ clonotypes and accounted for about 1.0-7.0% of CD8+ T cells. Whether the expanded NKG2C-expressing T cell clones were specific for HCMV antigens was left unclear. Those dominant clonotypes were again the most abundant among CD3+CD56-NKG2C+ cells in a few donors, at about 28.3-60.1%.

Comment on this clonotype: There is no known antigen for this receptor.

Measured from the cysteine to the phenylalanine, the CDR3 is 12 residues long. No DNA is given. The CDR1 and CDR2 encoded by the germline V gene are MNHEY and SVGEGT. Sequenced using an Illumina HiSeq 2000. The TCR beta cDNA libraries were made using 5'RACE template switching, a step that added both a universal primer site and unique molecular identifiers. cDNA synthesis was primed from the TCR beta constant segment and was followed by two successive PCR amplification steps. The authors' pipeline ran thus. MIGEC was used to demultiplex reads and group the reads by UMI, and MiTCR was used to assemble and quantify clonotypes. To exclude erroneous sequences, only TCR cDNA sequences supported by at least two reads were retained. The tcR package was used for downstream repertoire analysis, and clonotypes were matched across fractions by CDR3 nucleotide sequence plus V segment. VDJmatch was used to annotate antigen specificity against VDJdb, with one amino acid substitution in CDR3 permitted. TCRdb reprocessed the reads, reporting each CDR3 protein sequence once and no DNA. TCRdb's processing, not the study's, gives the V and J calls here. The record for this sample contains hundreds of thousands of distinct CDR3 sequences. 4.2% of the sample rests with the top ten.

To determine HCMV serostatus, a commercial ELISA kit was used to detect HCMV-specific IgG in serum. Peripheral blood mononuclear cells were isolated from blood by Ficoll density gradient centrifugation. Sequenced material: blood T cells: a sorted CD56 or NKG2C T cell subset, CD4+ or CD8+ T cells, or bulk PBMC T cells (not recorded which). The origin of this receptor is a woman aged 18 to 75 in good health. Recombination joined TRBV6-2 or TRBV6-3 with TRBJ1-3. CDR3 protein: CASSYGGNTIYF.